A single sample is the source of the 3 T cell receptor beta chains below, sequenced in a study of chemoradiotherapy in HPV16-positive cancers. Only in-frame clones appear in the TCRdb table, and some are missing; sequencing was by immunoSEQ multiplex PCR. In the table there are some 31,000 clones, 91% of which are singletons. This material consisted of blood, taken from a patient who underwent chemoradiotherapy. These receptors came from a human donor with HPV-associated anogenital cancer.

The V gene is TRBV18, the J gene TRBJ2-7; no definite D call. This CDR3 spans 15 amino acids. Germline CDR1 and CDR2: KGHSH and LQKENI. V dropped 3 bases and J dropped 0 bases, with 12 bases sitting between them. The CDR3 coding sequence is TGTGCCAGCTCACCGAGATGGGATTTCTCCTACGAGCAGTACTTC. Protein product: CASSPRWDFSYEQYF.

In DNA, the CDR3 is TGTGCCAGCAGCTTAGGGACACAAATTACCTACGAGCAGTACTTC. This sequence encodes CASSLGTQITYEQYF. This chain links TRBV11-2 with TRBJ2-7; weak D call: TRBD1 (5 bases). CDR1 SGHAT and CDR2 FQNNGV come from the germline V gene. CDR3 size: 15 residues. V lost 1 base and J lost 2, with 12 bases in between.

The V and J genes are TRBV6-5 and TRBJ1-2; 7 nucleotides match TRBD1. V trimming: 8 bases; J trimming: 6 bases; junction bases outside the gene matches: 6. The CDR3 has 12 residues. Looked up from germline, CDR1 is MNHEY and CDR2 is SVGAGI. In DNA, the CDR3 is TGTGCCAGCTCCTTAGGGGGCAATGGCTACACCTTC. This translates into CASSLGGNGYTF.